These 10 T cell receptor beta chains were sequenced from one sample in a study of CD8+ T cells in alopecia areata. Treatment noted: oral pan-JAK inhibitor, 5-10 mg twice daily. RNA was isolated and reverse transcribed to cDNA, the sequencing template. Repertoires were generated with immunoSEQ multiplex PCR, while TCRdb's copy carries only in-frame clones and drops some. The repertoire has 87,000 or so clones, about 71% of them found once; the top ten carry 17%. Source: CD8+ T cells sorted from blood, taken between weeks 43 and 45, from a patient treated with tofacitinib. Source of these receptors: a human donor with alopecia areata.

A single count supports this clone. This CDR3 is CASSPRAWETQYF. The CDR3 bases are TGTGCCAGCAGCCCTCGGGCGTGGGAGACCCAGTACTTC. The chain recombines TRBV7-2 with TRBJ2-5; no definite D call. The CDR3 consists of 13 residues. V lost 5 bases, J lost 5 bases, and 12 bases lay in between. Germline V lookup: CDR1 SGHTA, CDR2 FQGNSA.

The V and J genes are TRBV30 and TRBJ2-6; D remains unclear. The CDR3 is 16 residues long. Trimming took off 1 base at V and 0 bases at J, with 10 bases between the two ends. Germline V gene sequence: CDR1 GTSNPN, CDR2 SVGIG (reference sequence). In DNA, the CDR3 is TGTGCCTGGAGTGCCTTTAGGGTCTCTGGGGCCAACGTCCTGACTTTC. This translates into CAWSAFRVSGANVLTF.

This chain connects TRBV4-3 to TRBJ2-5, with TRBD2 matching over 10 bases. The germline V gene has CDR1 LGHNA and CDR2 YSLEER. J was trimmed by 3 bases and V by 4 bases; bases with no gene match: 5. The CDR3 extends over 15 amino acids. The CDR3 DNA sequence: TGCGCCAGCAGCCGAATTCTAGCGGGGGAAGAGACCCAGTACTTC. Protein sequence: CASSRILAGEETQYF.

The gene calls are TRBV7-9 and TRBJ2-7; D call uncertain. The germline gives CDR1 SEHNR, CDR2 FQNEAQ (reference sequence). The CDR3 spans 15 residues. Trimming cost V 5 bases and J 6 bases, with 20 bases left between them. DNA of the CDR3: TGTGCCAGCAGCCCGAACAGCCAAAGAGCAGGCGAGCAGTACTTC. This sequence encodes CASSPNSQRAGEQYF.

This chain connects TRBV5-1 to TRBJ1-2; no clear D. In germline, CDR1 is SGHRS, CDR2 YFSETQ. Trimming shortened V by 0 bases and J by 2 bases, and 11 bases separated the two germline ends. The CDR3 length is 15 residues. The CDR3 bases are TGCGCCAGCAGCTTGGATAACGAAGCAAACTATGGCTACACCTTC. The encoded protein is CASSLDNEANYGYTF.

This clone was recorded only once. The chain has TRBV19 and TRBJ2-1; 11 nucleotides align to TRBD2. There are 15 residues in the CDR3. V was clipped by 5 bases and J by 5 bases; unmatched bases: 5. The germline V gene encodes CDR1 LNHDA and CDR2 SQIVND (reference sequence). The DNA of the CDR3 is TGTGCCAGTAGTGCCGGGACTAGCGGAAACAATGAGCAGTTCTTC. Translating gives CASSAGTSGNNEQFF.

The genes are TRBV5-4 and TRBJ2-2; D not certain. This CDR3 region has 12 residues. Germline CDR1 and CDR2: SGHNT and YYREEE (reference sequence). Trimming took off 1 base at V and 4 bases at J, with 2 bases between the two ends. This CDR3 reads CASSLPTGELFF. In DNA form, the CDR3 reads TGTGCCAGCAGCTTGCCCACCGGGGAGCTGTTTTTT. Drawing the rest from reference TRBV5-4 and TRBJ2-2, the complete variable domain is ETGVTQSPTHLIKTRGQQVTLRCSSQSGHNTVSWYQQALGQGPQFIFQYYREEENGRGNFPPRFSGLQFPNYSSELNVNALELDDSALYLCASSLPTGELFFGEGSRLTVL.

The rearrangement links TRBV7-3 to TRBJ2-2; D is unclear. The germline V and J ends were trimmed by 3 bases and 6 bases, with 5 bases remaining between them. From germline, CDR1 is SGHTA and CDR2 FQGTGA. The CDR3 has 12 residues. The CDR3 protein is CASSFGSGELFF. The CDR3 coding sequence is TGTGCCAGCAGCTTCGGGTCCGGGGAGCTGTTTTTT. Full variable domain (missing parts from reference TRBV7-3 and TRBJ2-2): GAGVSQTPSNKVTEKGKYVELRCDPISGHTALYWYRQSLGQGPEFLIYFQGTGAADDSGLPNDRFFAVRPEGSVSTLKIQRTERGDSAVYLCASSFGSGELFFGEGSRLTVL.

The V and J genes are TRBV6-6 and TRBJ2-1, with a tentative D call TRBD2 (6 bases). Germline lookup yields CDR1 MNHNY and CDR2 SVGAGI (reference sequence). V was clipped by 3 bases and J by 8 bases, with 17 bases between them. The CDR3 totals 15 residues. This chain's CDR3 is CASSYGGSSVDEQFF. The DNA of the CDR3 is TGTGCCAGCAGTTATGGGGGATCTAGCGTCGATGAGCAGTTCTTC.

The J gene is TRBJ2-1, the V gene TRBV15, with D uncertain. Looked up from germline, CDR1 is LNHNV and CDR2 is YYDKDF (reference sequence). The CDR3 has 13 residues. V shed 3 bases and J shed 6 bases, with 9 bases lying between them. The CDR3 nucleotides read TGTGCCACCAGCAGGGGTAGGGTCAATGAGCAGTTCTTC. This gives the protein CATSRGRVNEQFF.